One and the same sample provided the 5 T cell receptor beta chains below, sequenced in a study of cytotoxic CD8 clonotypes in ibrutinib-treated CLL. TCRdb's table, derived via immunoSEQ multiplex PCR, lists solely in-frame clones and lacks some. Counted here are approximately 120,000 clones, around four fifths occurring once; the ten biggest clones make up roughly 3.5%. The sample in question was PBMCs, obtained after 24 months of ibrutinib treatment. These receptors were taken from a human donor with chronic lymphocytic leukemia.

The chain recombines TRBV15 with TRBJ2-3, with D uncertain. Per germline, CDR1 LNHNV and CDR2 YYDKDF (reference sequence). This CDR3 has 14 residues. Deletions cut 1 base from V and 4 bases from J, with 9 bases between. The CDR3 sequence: CATSRGKASDTQYF. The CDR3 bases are TGTGCCACCAGCAGAGGCAAGGCATCAGATACGCAGTATTTT.

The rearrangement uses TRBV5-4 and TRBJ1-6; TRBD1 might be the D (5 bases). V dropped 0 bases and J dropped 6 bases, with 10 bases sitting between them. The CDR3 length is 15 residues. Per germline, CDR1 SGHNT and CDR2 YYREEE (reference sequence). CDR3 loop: CASSLDQGGNSPLHF. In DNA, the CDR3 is TGTGCCAGCAGCTTGGATCAGGGAGGTAATTCACCCCTCCACTTT.

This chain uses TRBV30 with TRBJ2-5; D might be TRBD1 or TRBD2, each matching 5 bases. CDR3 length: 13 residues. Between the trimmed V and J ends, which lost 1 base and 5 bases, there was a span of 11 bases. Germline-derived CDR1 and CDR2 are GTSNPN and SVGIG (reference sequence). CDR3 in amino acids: CAWSGGARETQYF. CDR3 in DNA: TGTGCCTGGAGTGGAGGGGCCCGGGAGACCCAGTACTTC.

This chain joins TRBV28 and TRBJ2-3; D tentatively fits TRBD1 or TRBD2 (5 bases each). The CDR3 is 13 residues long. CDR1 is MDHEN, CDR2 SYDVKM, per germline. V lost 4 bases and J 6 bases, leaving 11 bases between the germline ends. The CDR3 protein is CASSSRGPDTQYF. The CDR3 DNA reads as TGTGCCAGCAGTTCCCGGGGCCCCGATACGCAGTATTTT.

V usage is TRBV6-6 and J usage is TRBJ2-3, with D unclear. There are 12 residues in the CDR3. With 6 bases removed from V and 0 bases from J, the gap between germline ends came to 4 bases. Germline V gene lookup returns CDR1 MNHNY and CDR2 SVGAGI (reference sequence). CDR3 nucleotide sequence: TGTGCCAGCAGACTAAGCACAGATACGCAGTATTTT. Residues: CASRLSTDTQYF.